This paragraph covers one T cell receptor (beta chain) sequence. There is no known antigen for this receptor. No base quality values were provided; no much bigger clone lies one nucleotide off. The collaborating institutions used their own protocols to collect whole blood in K2EDTA tubes. For TCRbeta analysis, collaborators shipped samples as frozen whole blood, isolated PBMCs, or DNA extracted from either of those sample types. This entry comes from a study of blood T cell repertoires in COVID-19 (dated by TCRdb to between 2020 and 2021). Notes on the research overall: Samples from collaborators originated in the United States, Italy and Spain and spanned both the acute and convalescent phases of COVID-19. Where HLA class I and class II types were available, the types were taken from metadata supplied by the sample provider, not from assay-based typing. Nearly every sample came with metadata listing a de-identified subject ID, COVID-19 status, age in years and sex. The material from the prospective study consisted of cDNA or gDNA derived from T cells, B-cell-depleted T cells, or PBMCs. The samples were drawn from two sources: the first 160 participants of the ongoing ImmuneRACE study, and 1,200 or so subjects contributed by 6 global collaborators. Deeply sampled blood TCRbeta repertoires from subjects exposed to, actively infected with, or recovered from COVID-19 were included in the dataset. A freely available public database, intended as a resource for researchers studying the immune response to SARS-CoV-2, is where the repertoires were released. The investigation overall reported the following: How much clinical and demographic metadata was included differed by source and by participant, and the metadata was provided uncurated.

TCRbeta CDR3 regions were amplified from genomic DNA using the immunoSEQ Assay, a bias-controlled multiplex PCR. The paper's processing steps were these. Within the assay, amplification of reference gene primers was used to estimate how many nucleated cells each sample contained. To quantify the absolute abundance of each unique TCRbeta CDR3 rearrangement, sequence reads were collapsed and filtered. For each sample, productive Simpson clonality was calculated as the square root of Simpson's diversity index over productive rearrangements. TCRdb's version of the immuneACCESS table is confined to in-frame rearrangements and falls short of the full clone set. An unresolved V gene accounts for under half of the shortfall where checked; the remainder is of unknown origin. From that table come the V and J calls and clone size; the DNA was used to work out D and trimming. This sample holds about 130,000 clones; around four fifths were observed only once. The ten largest clones take up roughly 10% of the sample.

Sequenced sample: peripheral blood. The sequence was obtained from a man aged 35-49 years with active or convalescent COVID-19.

The CDR3 region: CASSHPLLGITDTQYF. Read as DNA, the sequence is TGTGCCAGTAGTCACCCCCTTTTGGGCATCACAGATACGCAGTATTTT. This receptor chain uses TRBV19 and TRBJ2-3, with the D gene not confidently named. Relative to germline, V is 5 bases shorter and J is 2 bases shorter, with 17 bases between their ends. The germline V gene (reference sequence) supplies CDR1 LNHDA and CDR2 SQIVND. Taken from cysteine to phenylalanine, the CDR3 has 16 residues. Left in the record is the CDR3 DNA by itself, 48 bases read in frame from the first base.